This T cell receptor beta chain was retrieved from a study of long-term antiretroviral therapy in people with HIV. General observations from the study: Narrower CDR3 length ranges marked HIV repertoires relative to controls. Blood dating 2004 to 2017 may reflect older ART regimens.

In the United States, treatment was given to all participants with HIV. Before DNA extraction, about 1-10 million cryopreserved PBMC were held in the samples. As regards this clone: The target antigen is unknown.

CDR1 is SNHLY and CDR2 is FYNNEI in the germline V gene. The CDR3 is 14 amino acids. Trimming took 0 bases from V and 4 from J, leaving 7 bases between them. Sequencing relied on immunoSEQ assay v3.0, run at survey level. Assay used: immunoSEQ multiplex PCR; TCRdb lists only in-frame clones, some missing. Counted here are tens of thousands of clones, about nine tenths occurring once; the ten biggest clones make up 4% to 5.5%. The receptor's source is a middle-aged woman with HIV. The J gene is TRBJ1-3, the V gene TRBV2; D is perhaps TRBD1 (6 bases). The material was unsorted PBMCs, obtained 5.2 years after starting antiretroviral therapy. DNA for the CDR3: TGTGCCAGCAGTGAAGCCACAGGGGGAAACACCATATATTTT. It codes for CASSEATGGNTIYF.